This paragraph covers one T cell receptor beta chain sequence. Its recognized antigen is unknown. No quality values exist for individual bases; no much larger clone is one base distant. The data derive from a study of control samples from healthy donors and cancer patients (dated by TCRdb to 2018 to 2020). From the cysteine through the phenylalanine, the CDR3 covers 15 amino acids. Here the CDR3 DNA is all that survives: 45 bases in frame from base 1. CDR1 is given as MNHEY and CDR2 as SVGAGI, both from the germline V gene. V lost 6 bases and J lost 5 bases; the stretch between them is 16 bases long. To prepare the library, the immunoSEQ multiplex PCR assay was applied. Imported from immuneACCESS, the table was reduced by TCRdb to in-frame sequences with V and J called. These copies leave out some clones; in studies compared against another copy, an unresolved V gene accounts for under half, and the cause of the remainder is not known. The sample table holds some 99,000 clones, of which roughly 89% were seen once. The ten largest clonotypes hold 17% of the sample.

This TCR came from a woman aged 45 to 65 in good health. The sample consisted of blood. The sequence links TRBV6-5 to TRBJ1-4; possibly the D gene is TRBD1, per 5 matching bases. The DNA is TGTGCCAGCAGAGCCGATGGTGGGGGAAATGAAAAACTGTTTTTT. It codes for CASRADGGGNEKLFF.